This T cell receptor beta chain was captured in a study of somatic mutations in cytotoxic T cells in rheumatoid arthritis. Study outcomes and limitations: No correction for multiple comparisons was applied to the slight TRBV07 underrepresentation in rheumatoid arthritis patients. The antigen targets of the expanded CD8+ clones were unknown. Over 20% of CD8+ cells belonged to the largest CD8+ clone in about an eighth of the 65 patients.

CDR1 is SNHLY and CDR2 is FYNNEI in the germline V gene. The CDR3 sequence is 17 residues long. With 6 bases clipped from V and 0 bases from J, the junction kept 6 bases outside the gene matches. In its sample, this clone was seen once. The antigen is unknown. By positive magnetic bead selection, CD4+ and CD8+ cells were isolated, and their purity was checked by flow cytometry. Profiling relied on immunoSEQ multiplex PCR, and the TCRdb table lists in-frame clones only, not all of them. The sample yields thousands of clones, 75% seen once. Sequencing was done on a sample of CD8+ T cells sorted from blood. This TCR came from a woman aged 55 to 70 in good health. The V and J genes are TRBV2 and TRBJ2-7; 15 nucleotides match TRBD2. This chain's CDR3 is CASRGLAGGPASYEQYF. The DNA of the CDR3 is TGTGCCAGCAGGGGACTAGCGGGGGGACCCGCCTCCTACGAGCAGTACTTC.